This T cell receptor beta chain was profiled in a study of shared clonotypes between healthy human individuals (dated by TCRdb to about 2020). General notes on the study: Two women and a few men aged 18 to 49 years were included in the cohort. For each donor, CD4 naive and CD4 memory were each run on three plates, CD8 naive on two plates, and CD8 memory on one plate. To estimate repertoire size and how much clonotype sharing occurs between individuals, the study deeply sequenced the blood TCR repertoires of several healthy adults. To increase sequencing depth and limit assay-specific biases, TCR repertoire library preparation and sequencing were carried out by different laboratories using diverse techniques. Between about 0.94 and 8.9 billion PBMCs per donor were obtained by leukapheresis.

This clone was seen many times. Its antigen is not yet known. No much larger clonotype is one base removed from it; base qualities were not supplied. TCR CDR3 regions were amplified from genomic DNA by multiplex PCR using the deep immunoSEQ assay. For each cell subset, the extracted genomic DNA was distributed evenly across all wells of several immunoSEQ 96-well plates, and each plate served as one replicate. For sorted subsets, around 200 ng genomic DNA, equal to 25,000 to 35,000 T cell genomes, was loaded into each replicate PCR. The purified libraries were quantified using a Qubit 3.0 fluorometer, sized with a Bioanalyzer 2100, and then quantified again using the KAPA Library Quantification kit. A separate single-read 150-cycle Illumina NextSeq 550 flow cell was used to sequence each immunoSEQ 96-well plate. The authors' pipeline ran thus. Because the immunoSEQ output included only junctional sequences and no quality scores, the filtering could not be the same as the filtering used for full-length reads. To assign V/J genes and CDR3, sequences were annotated against IMGT germline references using PyIR, a Python wrapper for IgBLAST v1.9. Reads were filtered out if the reads had weak V/J assignments (E-value above 1e-6), no CDR3, stop codons, out-of-frame junctions, or ambiguous translated residues. A V3J clonotype was defined by an identical inferred V gene, J gene, and CDR3 amino acid sequence. The percentage overlap between two repertoires was calculated by dividing the number of shared unique clonotypes by the size of the smaller repertoire. RTK rarefaction, the Chao1 estimator, and Recon v2.1 estimates of unobserved clonotypes were used to assess repertoire richness. OLGA was used to compute generation probabilities for all TCRbeta clonotypes that the gDNA method yielded from a few donors. The immuneACCESS repertoire file appears here via TCRdb, limited to in-frame rearrangements. These files lack a portion of the clones; in checked studies, under half of the deficit traces to unresolved V genes, and the cause of the others is not known. From that table come the V and J calls and clone size; the DNA was used to work out D and trimming. Within this sample are around 990,000 clones, with approximately 77% of them counted one time only. The biggest ten clones account for roughly 0.82% of the sample.

V is shortened by 5 bases, J by 5 bases, and the region joining them spans 10 bases. Including the terminal cysteine and phenylalanine, the CDR3 comprises 13 residues. The CDR3 DNA has 39 bases and is translated from base 1. CDR1 and CDR2 were assigned from the germline V gene as SGHVS and FNYEAQ. Donors were healthy HIV-negative adults with no recently reported acute infections or vaccinations. Every donor was a Caucasian adult residing in Nashville, Tennessee, USA. Magnetic negative selection was used to enrich CD4+ T cells, after which naive cells were positively selected on CD45RA and the negative fraction became the memory subset. After blood collection by leukapheresis, PBMCs were isolated using Ficoll-Histopaque density gradient centrifugation and then cryopreserved in the vapor phase of liquid nitrogen. Analytical flow cytometry was used to check the purity and quantity of each magnetically sorted T cell population. Each sorted fraction had its genomic DNA isolated and then quantified by UV absorbance on a Nanodrop 2000c.

Study-level results and caveats: The small number of donors limited the genetic and exposure-history diversity represented. Clonotypes shared by all four sorted-subset donors showed higher generation probabilities than non-shared clonotypes. Rarefaction of sorted-subset datasets indicated incomplete sequencing despite the large sequencing depth. Sampling was limited to blood, and TCR repertoires in tissue likely differ from TCR repertoires in blood. Pairwise subsampling led to the expectation that sequencing depth would affect the degree of clonotype sharing among donors. Naive subsets generally had larger estimated clonotype richness than memory subsets did. Approximately 5% of naive CD4, around 4% of naive CD8, 2.3% of memory CD4, and over 0.35% of memory CD8 clonotypes were shared across a few donors.

The receptor's source is a man younger than 30 in good health. Some clones in this sample may be carry-over from other donors' samples. The V and J segments used are TRBV7-6 and TRBJ1-5; the D gene is not confidently resolved. Sequences were obtained from memory CD4+ T cells from PBMCs. Interpreted using the paper, the cell subset or site label stands for: CD45RA-negative fraction. The DNA sequence is as follows: TGTGCCAGCAGCCCGTGGAGGGATCAGCCCCAGCATTTT. Its coded protein is CASSPWRDQPQHF.